The rows below give T cell receptor beta chains drawn from one sample of a study of blood T cells in healthy people across ages. TCRdb reprocessed the 5' RACE reads via MiXCR and lists one record per CDR3 protein. The sample has 1 million or so distinct CDR3 sequences; under 55% are singletons. The sequencing sample was made of blood. Source of these receptors: a woman aged 55-75 years in good health. Each CDR3 is given with its conserved first and last residue. D genes are given only for firm matches. Only some rows state a clone size, as once, few, many or a class for expanded clones.

len,d_gene,v_gene,j_gene,abundance,CDR3nt,CDR3aa
14,.,TRBV20-1,TRBJ2-1,.,TGCAGTGCCACTGACAGGATGCCCTACAATGAGCAGTTCTTC,CSATDRMPYNEQFF
13,.,TRBV7-3,TRBJ2-1,many,TGTGCCAGCAGCATATCAAGCAACAATGAGCAGTTCTTC,CASSISSNNEQFF
11,.,TRBV6-5,TRBJ2-5,.,TGTGCCAGCTCGACACAGGTGACCCAGTACTTC,CASSTQVTQYF
13,.,TRBV2,TRBJ1-5,.,TGTGCCAGCATGGCCCAGAGCAATCAGCCCCAGCATTTT,CASMAQSNQPQHF
13,.,TRBV20-1,TRBJ2-1,.,TGCAGTGCTTTGGACCCGTCCTACAATGAGCAGTTCTTC,CSALDPSYNEQFF
15,.,TRBV6-5,TRBJ2-7,few,TGTGCCAGCGGGTCGGGCCTAGGGGGGCACTACGAGCAGTACTTC,CASGSGLGGHYEQYF
15,TRBD1,TRBV3-1,TRBJ1-6,few,TGTGCCAGCAGCCAAGTCGGACAGGGAAATTCACCCCTCCACTTT,CASSQVGQGNSPLHF
12,.,TRBV7-2,TRBJ1-1,many,TGTGCCAGCAGCCGTCCAAACACTGAAGCTTTCTTT,CASSRPNTEAFF
14,.,TRBV12-3/TRBV12-4,TRBJ1-6,.,TGTGCCAGCAGCGGTGGGACAAAGAATTCACCCCTCCACTTT,CASSGGTKNSPLHF
16,TRBD2,TRBV24-1,TRBJ2-1,.,TGTGCCACCAGTGATCAGACTAGCGGGGGACGCAATGAGCAGTTCTTC,CATSDQTSGGRNEQFF
12,.,TRBV27,TRBJ1-6,.,TGTGCCAGCAGGAGACTCCAGTCACCCCTCCACTTT,CASRRLQSPLHF
15,.,TRBV3-1,TRBJ2-7,many,TGTGCCACCACCAACCCGCTAGCGACACCCTACGAGCAGTACTTC,CATTNPLATPYEQYF
15,TRBD1,TRBV7-9,TRBJ1-6,.,TGTGCCAGCAGCGGACAAGGGACAGAGAATTCACCCCTCCACTTT,CASSGQGTENSPLHF
14,.,TRBV7-3,TRBJ2-1,.,TGTGCCAGCAGCCTCGGGACTCCCAACAATGAGCAGTTCTTC,CASSLGTPNNEQFF
16,TRBD1,TRBV4-1,TRBJ1-5,.,TGCGCCAGCAGCCCCTCGGGACAGGGAAGCAATCAGCCCCAGCATTTT,CASSPSGQGSNQPQHF
14,TRBD1,TRBV6-1,TRBJ2-7,few,TGTGCCAGCAGTTCGACAGGGGAGGTCTACGAGCAGTACTTC,CASSSTGEVYEQYF
14,.,TRBV15,TRBJ2-7,.,TGTGCCACCAGCTACCAGAGGGACAACTACGAGCAGTACTTC,CATSYQRDNYEQYF
13,TRBD1,TRBV29-1,TRBJ1-2,.,TGCAGCGTTGGACCCGGGACAGGGGTTGGCTACACCTTC,CSVGPGTGVGYTF
15,.,TRBV29-1,TRBJ1-2,.,TGCAGCGTTGAAGATAGGCAGGGGCGGGACTATGGCTACACCTTC,CSVEDRQGRDYGYTF
16,.,TRBV9,TRBJ2-7,.,TGTGCCAGCAGCGTGACGTCTGGCGGGACCCCCTACGAGCAGTACTTC,CASSVTSGGTPYEQYF
14,TRBD2,TRBV20-1,TRBJ2-3,.,TGCAGTGTTATTAGCGGGAGAAGCACAGATACGCAGTATTTT,CSVISGRSTDTQYF
13,.,TRBV7-9,TRBJ2-1,.,TGTGCCAGCAGCCCCGAGGGTGGACGGCTGCAGTTCTTC,CASSPEGGRLQFF
10,.,TRBV12-3/TRBV12-4,TRBJ2-7,.,TGTGCCAGCAGTTTTTCTGAGCAGTACTTC,CASSFSEQYF
14,.,TRBV9,TRBJ1-2,few,TGTGCCAGCAGCGTAAATTTAGGGACCTATGGCTACACCTTC,CASSVNLGTYGYTF
17,.,TRBV29-1,TRBJ2-5,few,TGCAGCGTGGCGGGGGTCCTGGACAGGGCTCCCTGGGAGACCCAGTACTTC,CSVAGVLDRAPWETQYF
15,.,TRBV4-2,TRBJ2-5,.,TGTGCCAGCAGCCAAGACTTGCTATCCTTTAATGAGCAGTACTTC,CASSQDLLSFNEQYF
15,.,TRBV5-1,TRBJ1-5,many,TGCGCCAGCAGCTTGGATGGGTATAGCAATCAGCCCCAGCATTTT,CASSLDGYSNQPQHF
15,.,TRBV4-1,TRBJ2-6,few,TGCGCCAGCAGCCCCATTGTAGCTGGGGCCAACGTCCTGACTTTC,CASSPIVAGANVLTF
14,TRBD1,TRBV10-1,TRBJ2-5,.,TGCGCCAGCAGTCGGACAGGGGGACCAGAGACCCAGTACTTC,CASSRTGGPETQYF
16,.,TRBV20-1,TRBJ2-5,few,TGCAGTGCTCTCCGGGACACCCGAAGGCTCCAAGAGACCCAGTACTTC,CSALRDTRRLQETQYF
15,TRBD1,TRBV20-1,TRBJ2-3,.,TGCAGTGCTTCCACCGACAGGGTTTCCACAGATACGCAGTATTTT,CSASTDRVSTDTQYF
17,TRBD2,TRBV4-1,TRBJ2-3,.,TGCGCCAGCAGCCAAGAGATCCAGCGGGGGCTCACAGATACGCAGTATTTT,CASSQEIQRGLTDTQYF
16,TRBD2,TRBV9,TRBJ2-1,.,TGTGCCAGCAGCGCCACAACAGGACTAGCGGGCAATGAGCAGTTCTTC,CASSATTGLAGNEQFF
16,.,TRBV27,TRBJ1-2,.,TGTGCCAGCAGTTTAACGCCCACGGACAACGGGATTGGCTACACCTTC,CASSLTPTDNGIGYTF
15,TRBD2,TRBV4-1,TRBJ2-1,.,TGCGCCAGCAGCCCACTAGGGACTAGCGAGAATGAGCAGTTCTTC,CASSPLGTSENEQFF
14,.,TRBV5-1,TRBJ1-6,.,TGCGCCAGCAGCTGGGGACTGGAAAATTCACCCCTCCACTTT,CASSWGLENSPLHF
14,.,TRBV18,TRBJ2-1,.,TGTGCCAGCTCACCACCTTCCGTAATCAATGAGCAGTTCTTC,CASSPPSVINEQFF
12,.,TRBV6-2/TRBV6-3,TRBJ2-7,.,TGTGGCAGCAGTTACTCGAGCTACGAGCAGTACTTC,CGSSYSSYEQYF
15,.,TRBV28,TRBJ2-7,.,TGTGCCAGCAGTACTTATGGGAGGAGCTCCTACGAGCAGTACTTC,CASSTYGRSSYEQYF
14,.,TRBV7-2,TRBJ2-2,.,TGTGCCAGCAGCTTAAATCTGAACACCGGGGAGCTGTTTTTT,CASSLNLNTGELFF
14,.,TRBV29-1,TRBJ2-7,few,TGCAGCGTCACTACCGGGACACGTACCTACGAGCAGTACTTC,CSVTTGTRTYEQYF
9,.,TRBV29-1,TRBJ2-5,.,TGCAGCGGCGGCCGTGAGCAGTACTTC,CSGGREQYF
12,.,TRBV11-2,TRBJ2-5,.,TGTGCCAGCAGCTTAGAAATAGCGGTCAGGTACTTC,CASSLEIAVRYF
13,.,TRBV12-3/TRBV12-4,TRBJ2-1,.,TGTGCCAGCACTGACGGCTCCTACAATGAGCAGTTCTTC,CASTDGSYNEQFF
11,.,TRBV30,TRBJ2-1,.,TGTGGGGGGCAGTTCTACAATGAGCAGTTCTTC,CGGQFYNEQFF
17,TRBD2,TRBV25-1,TRBJ2-7,few,TGTGCCAGCAGTGAATATGGGACTAGCGGGAGCTATTACGAGCAGTACTTC,CASSEYGTSGSYYEQYF
14,TRBD2,TRBV12-3/TRBV12-4,TRBJ2-7,many,TGTGCCAGCAGTTTAGTTGGGGGGGGGAACGAGCAGTACTTC,CASSLVGGGNEQYF
13,.,TRBV12-3/TRBV12-4,TRBJ1-1,.,TGTGCCAGCAGGGGTTCAACGAACACTGAAGCTTTCTTT,CASRGSTNTEAFF